This is a list of T cell receptor beta chains from one sample in a study of blood T cell repertoires in COVID-19. Sequencing used immunoSEQ multiplex PCR; TCRdb keeps in-frame clones, though not all of them. The repertoire holds 99,000 or so clones, with about 89% as singletons. Sequencing was performed on peripheral blood. These receptors originate from a human donor in a cohort sampled during active COVID-19. The CDR3 runs from the conserved cysteine through the conserved F or W. Fields, in order: D gene, J gene, clone size, V gene, CDR3 DNA, CDR3 protein. The D gene is left open where the match is weak. Clone size is not always given. Where it is, it says once, few, many or a class for expanded clones.

D: -; J: TRBJ1-1; size: -; V: TRBV5-4; DNA: TGTGCCAGCAGCTTACAGGGTACCGATGAAGCTTTCTTT; CDR3: CASSLQGTDEAFF
D: -; J: TRBJ1-1; size: few; V: TRBV12-3/TRBV12-4; DNA: TGTGCCAGCAGTCTCGGGGGGTTCACTGAAGCTTTCTTT; CDR3: CASSLGGFTEAFF
D: TRBD1; J: TRBJ1-4; size: -; V: TRBV3-1/TRBV3-2; DNA: TGTGCCAGCAGCCAAGGCTTATACAGGGGAACTAATGAAAAACTGTTTTTT; CDR3: CASSQGLYRGTNEKLFF
D: TRBD1; J: TRBJ2-1; size: -; V: TRBV5-1; DNA: TGCGCCAGCAGCTTGGGGACAGGGGGAGGCAATGAGCAGTTCTTC; CDR3: CASSLGTGGGNEQFF
D: -; J: TRBJ1-1; size: few; V: TRBV15; DNA: TGTGCCACCAGCAGAGAGGCGGAAAACACTGAAGCTTTCTTT; CDR3: CATSREAENTEAFF
D: -; J: TRBJ2-7; size: -; V: TRBV24-1; DNA: TGTGCCACCAGTGATTTGCAGGGCGACGAGCAGTACTTC; CDR3: CATSDLQGDEQYF
D: -; J: TRBJ1-3; size: -; V: TRBV11-2; DNA: TGTGCCAGCAGCCCTCGGGGGGGCTACGGAAACACCATATATTTT; CDR3: CASSPRGGYGNTIYF
D: TRBD2; J: TRBJ2-6; size: -; V: TRBV13; DNA: TGTGCCAGCAGCCCTATCGCTAGCGGGAGGGCCGGGGCCAACGTCCTGACTTTC; CDR3: CASSPIASGRAGANVLTF
D: -; J: TRBJ1-6; size: once; V: TRBV6-5; DNA: TGTGCCAGCACCTCGGCCGGGGAGAATTCACCCCTCCACTTT; CDR3: CASTSAGENSPLHF
D: -; J: TRBJ1-1; size: -; V: TRBV20-1; DNA: TGCAGTGCTAGTAAGGGGCACTTGAACACTGAAGCTTTCTTT; CDR3: CSASKGHLNTEAFF
D: TRBD1; J: TRBJ1-6; size: -; V: TRBV7-9; DNA: TGTGCCAGCAGCCCCGGGACAGCGATCGCACCCCTCCACTTT; CDR3: CASSPGTAIAPLHF
D: TRBD2; J: TRBJ2-3; size: -; V: TRBV6-5; DNA: TGTGCCAGCAGCGAGACTAGCGGGGGCACAGATACGCAGTATTTT; CDR3: CASSETSGGTDTQYF
D: TRBD1; J: TRBJ1-1; size: -; V: TRBV28; DNA: TGTGCCAGCAGTTCGGACAGGGACGGGCGCACTGAAGCTTTCTTT; CDR3: CASSSDRDGRTEAFF
D: -; J: TRBJ1-1; size: -; V: TRBV6-5; DNA: TGTGCCAGCAGACGGGACTCCAAAGGCACTGAAGCTTTCTTT; CDR3: CASRRDSKGTEAFF
D: TRBD1; J: TRBJ1-2; size: -; V: TRBV5-1; DNA: TGCGCCAGCAGCTTCGAGACAGGGGGGAATGGCTACACCTTC; CDR3: CASSFETGGNGYTF
D: TRBD1; J: TRBJ1-1; size: -; V: TRBV3-1/TRBV3-2; DNA: TGTGCCAGCAGCCTCAGGGGGCGCGAGGGCACTGAAGCTTTCTTT; CDR3: CASSLRGREGTEAFF
D: TRBD1; J: TRBJ2-2; size: -; V: TRBV6-1; DNA: TGTGCCAGCAGTGAGCCAACAGGGGTAATTGGGGAGCTGTTTTTT; CDR3: CASSEPTGVIGELFF
D: -; J: TRBJ2-6; size: once; V: TRBV11-2; DNA: TGTGCCAGCAGGGAGGGGTCTGGGGCCAACGTCCTGACTTTC; CDR3: CASREGSGANVLTF
D: -; J: TRBJ2-3; size: -; V: TRBV7-9; DNA: TGTGCCTCCGACAGGCTGGGAGATACGCAGTATTTT; CDR3: CASDRLGDTQYF
D: TRBD2; J: TRBJ2-7; size: -; V: TRBV28; DNA: TGTGCCAGCAGTTCCAGCGGGGCGGTGCAGTACTTC; CDR3: CASSSSGAVQYF
D: -; J: TRBJ1-5; size: -; V: TRBV5-1; DNA: TGCGCCAGCAGACAGGACGGCAATCAGCCCCAGCATTTT; CDR3: CASRQDGNQPQHF
D: -; J: TRBJ1-5; size: -; V: TRBV7-2; DNA: TGTGCCAGCAGCCCACCAGGGAACAATCAGCCCCAGCATTTT; CDR3: CASSPPGNNQPQHF
D: -; J: TRBJ2-7; size: few; V: TRBV6-1; DNA: TGTGCCAGCAGTGAACACATTAACTACGAGCAGTACTTC; CDR3: CASSEHINYEQYF
D: TRBD1; J: TRBJ1-6; size: -; V: TRBV2; DNA: TGTGCCAGCAGTGGGGACAGCGCACGGTCACCCCTCCACTTT; CDR3: CASSGDSARSPLHF
D: -; J: TRBJ1-2; size: -; V: TRBV5-6; DNA: TGTGCCAGCAGCTTGGCCTGGACAGTTAAATATGGCTACACCTTC; CDR3: CASSLAWTVKYGYTF
D: -; J: TRBJ2-2; size: -; V: TRBV6-2/TRBV6-3; DNA: TGTGCCAGCAGCTATACTATCTCCGAGGCCGGGGAGCTGTTTTTT; CDR3: CASSYTISEAGELFF
D: -; J: TRBJ2-1; size: -; V: TRBV4-2; DNA: TGTGCCAGCAGCCCCGGACTATACTACAATGAGCAGTTCTTC; CDR3: CASSPGLYYNEQFF
D: -; J: TRBJ2-7; size: -; V: TRBV4-1; DNA: TGCGCCAGCAGCCAAGATAATGCAGGTGGCTACGAGCAGTACTTC; CDR3: CASSQDNAGGYEQYF
D: -; J: TRBJ1-2; size: -; V: TRBV3-1/TRBV3-2; DNA: TGTGCCAGCAGCCAAGATCTCGGTGGCGGGACCTCTGTCTCCTATGGCTACACCTTC; CDR3: CASSQDLGGGTSVSYGYTF
D: TRBD2; J: TRBJ2-3; size: -; V: TRBV6-6; DNA: TGTGCCAGCGCCCTAGCGGAAGATACGCAGTATTTT; CDR3: CASALAEDTQYF
D: -; J: TRBJ1-5; size: -; V: TRBV28; DNA: TGTGCCAGCAGTTTCATCGGTCAATGGAATCAGCCCCAGCATTTT; CDR3: CASSFIGQWNQPQHF
D: TRBD2; J: TRBJ2-2; size: -; V: TRBV3-1/TRBV3-2; DNA: TGTGCCAGCAGCCCAAACACACTAGCGGGAGGGACCGGGGAGCTGTTTTTT; CDR3: CASSPNTLAGGTGELFF
D: TRBD2; J: TRBJ2-3; size: -; V: TRBV7-9; DNA: TGTGCCAGCAGCTCGGGACTAGTCACAGATACGCAGTATTTT; CDR3: CASSSGLVTDTQYF
D: -; J: TRBJ1-2; size: -; V: TRBV7-6; DNA: TGTGCCAGCAGCTTAGGGGGCGGGGGCAGGTCGGTCGGCTACACCTTC; CDR3: CASSLGGGGRSVGYTF